This entry features one TCR beta chain sequence. This sample is drawn from a study of blood T cell repertoires in COVID-19. Background on the study: The study drew acute and convalescent COVID-19 samples from the United States, Italy and Spain.

The CDR3 sequence is 15 residues long. J lost 0 bases, V lost 5 bases, and 5 bases had no gene match. Germline V gives CDR1 MNHEY, CDR2 SMNVEV (reference sequence). The method was immunoSEQ multiplex PCR; TCRdb's version includes in-frame clones alone and lacks a portion of them. In the table there are fewer than 200,000 clones, approximately 83% of which are singletons. The chain carries TRBV27 and TRBJ2-7; 9 bases line up with TRBD1. Sequencing was carried out using peripheral blood. The clonotype comes from an elderly woman with acute or convalescent COVID-19. CDR3 sequence reads: CASSLTGGDSYEQYF. For the CDR3, the DNA is TGTGCCAGCAGTCTAACAGGGGGCGACTCCTACGAGCAGTACTTC.